This passage covers 28 T cell receptor beta chains from one sample sequenced in a study of blood T cell repertoires in COVID-19 (dated by TCRdb to 2020 to 2021). Library preparation was by the immunoSEQ multiplex PCR assay. The source is immuneACCESS, and TCRdb retained only in-frame sequences with V and J called. Part of the clones is not carried over; for the studies checked, unresolved V genes explain less than half of this, and the remainder is unexplained. This sample has 150,000 to 200,000 clones in its table, and more than 80% of those were observed once. The ten largest clones add up to 6.5% to 9% of the sample. The sample consisted of peripheral blood. These receptors all come from an older woman with acute or convalescent COVID-19.

This rearrangement joins TRBV18 to TRBJ2-3, with 10 bases lining up with TRBD2. J was trimmed by 1 base and V by 3 bases; bases with no gene match: 7. Germline V lookup: CDR1 KGHSH, CDR2 LQKENI. The CDR3 is 17 amino acids. The CDR3, as DNA: TGTGCCAGCTCACCTTTGGGGACTAGCGCGGGCACAGATACGCAGTATTTT. As protein: CASSPLGTSAGTDTQYF. The full variable domain, rest sourced from reference TRBV18 and TRBJ2-3, is NAGVMQNPRHLVRRRGQEARLRCSPMKGHSHVYWYRQLPEEGLKFMVYLQKENIIDESGMPKERFSAEFPKEGPSILRIQQVVRGDSAAYFCASSPLGTSAGTDTQYFGPGTRLTVL.

The chain carries TRBV28 and TRBJ1-2; no reliable D call. CDR3 length equals 12 residues. V lost 7 bases, J lost 4 bases, and 10 bases lay in between. Germline CDR1 and CDR2: MDHEN and SYDVKM. The CDR3 nucleotides are TGTGCCAGCACCTACTCCGGCTATGGCTACACCTTC. Its protein product is CASTYSGYGYTF.

The V gene is TRBV7-6, the J gene TRBJ1-6; possibly TRBD1 for D (5 bases). The CDR3 spans 15 residues. Trimming left V 1 base short and J 6 bases short, with 10 bases between. Germline assignment: CDR1 SGHVS and CDR2 FNYEAQ. The CDR3 sequence is CASSLGVGVNSPLHF. CDR3 DNA: TGTGCCAGCAGCTTAGGGGTAGGGGTTAATTCACCCCTCCACTTT. The complete variable domain, with remaining parts taken from reference TRBV7-6 and TRBJ1-6, reads GAGVSQSPRYKVTKRGQDVALRCDPISGHVSLYWYRQALGQGPEFLTYFNYEAQQDKSGLPNDRFSAERPEGSISTLTIQRTEQRDSAMYRCASSLGVGVNSPLHFGNGTRLTVT.

The V call is TRBV24-1, the J call TRBJ1-5; D perhaps matches TRBD1 (5 bases). The CDR3 sequence is 16 residues long. Looked up from germline, CDR1 is KGHDR and CDR2 is SFDVKD. V was pared by 5 bases and J by 3 bases, with 16 bases between. In DNA form, the CDR3 reads TGTGCCACCAGTGCCCATTTTCAGGGTAACAATCAGCCCCAGCATTTT. This codes for CATSAHFQGNNQPQHF.

The chain is built from TRBV28 and TRBJ2-5; 12 bases fit TRBD1. With V trimmed by 5 bases and J by 6 bases, 10 bases remained unmatched. The CDR3 is made up of 16 amino acids. Germline values: CDR1 MDHEN, CDR2 SYDVKM. The CDR3: CASSPGGTGGAKTQYF. The CDR3 nucleotides are TGTGCCAGCAGTCCAGGAGGGACAGGGGGCGCGAAGACCCAGTACTTC.

The chain recombines TRBV24-1 with TRBJ1-2; 9 positions agree with TRBD1. The junction had 10 bases not matched to a gene; V was cut back by 9 bases and J by 9 bases. CDR1 is KGHDR, CDR2 SFDVKD, per germline. The CDR3 extends over 13 amino acids. The CDR3 DNA follows: TGTGCCACCGAAACGAGGACAGGGGAGAGCTACACCTTC. This encodes CATETRTGESYTF.

This rearrangement joins TRBV9 to TRBJ1-2; a possible D gene is TRBD1 (5 bases). The CDR3 covers 15 residues. CDR1 SGDLS and CDR2 YYNGEE come from the germline V gene. Trimming shortened V by 4 bases and J by 0 bases, and 13 bases separated the two germline ends. In nucleotides, the CDR3 is TGTGCCAGCAGCCCTCGCTGGGGCCCTAACTATGGCTACACCTTC. Its protein product is CASSPRWGPNYGYTF. Full variable domain (missing parts from reference TRBV9 and TRBJ1-2): DSGVTQTPKHLITATGQRVTLRCSPRSGDLSVYWYQQSLDQGLQFLIQYYNGEERAKGNILERFSAQQFPDLHSELNLSSLELGDSALYFCASSPRWGPNYGYTFGSGTRLTVV.

The rearrangement uses TRBV10-3 and TRBJ2-3, with D possibly TRBD2 on 5 matching bases. Trimming pared 4 bases from V and 4 bases from J, leaving 12 bases between. The CDR3 sequence is 14 residues long. Per the germline V gene, CDR1 is ENHRY and CDR2 is SYGVKD. Here the CDR3 reads CAISGTFEPDTQYF. CDR3 sequence (DNA): TGTGCCATCAGTGGGACTTTCGAACCAGATACGCAGTATTTT.

This chain joins TRBV7-2 and TRBJ2-3; 10 bases fit TRBD2. CDR1 SGHTA and CDR2 FQGNSA come from the germline V gene. The CDR3 is made up of 14 amino acids. The junction had 2 bases not matched to a gene; V was cut back by 5 bases and J by 3 bases. This CDR3 reads CASSQGLATDTQYF. The CDR3 DNA follows: TGTGCCAGCAGCCAGGGACTAGCGACAGATACGCAGTATTTT.

The chain links TRBV24-1 to TRBJ2-2, with D perhaps matching TRBD2 (6 bases). CDR1 and CDR2 (germline): KGHDR, SFDVKD. The ends were cut back, 4 bases at V and 4 bases at J, with 15 bases in the middle. This CDR3 is built from 16 residues. The CDR3 sequence: CATSEMEGSGTGELFF. In DNA form, the CDR3 reads TGTGCCACCAGTGAAATGGAGGGGAGTGGCACCGGGGAGCTGTTTTTT.

This clone was seen once. The rearrangement joins TRBV25-1 to TRBJ1-2; TRBD1 might be the D (6 bases). Germline values: CDR1 MGHDK, CDR2 SYGVNS. The CDR3 has 17 amino acids. The V gene lost 4 bases and the J gene lost 3 bases, with 21 bases spanning the gap. The CDR3 region is CASSGIGGFGTDYGYTF. The CDR3 nucleotides are TGTGCCAGCAGTGGCATAGGGGGATTCGGGACGGACTATGGCTACACCTTC.

The V gene is TRBV2, the J gene TRBJ2-5, with 8 bases that match TRBD2. Losses at the gene ends were 6 bases for V and 2 bases for J; bases not matched to a gene: 8. The CDR3 sequence is 15 residues long. Germline V gives CDR1 SNHLY, CDR2 FYNNEI. The CDR3 here is CASSTAGGQQETQYF. In DNA, the CDR3 is TGTGCCAGCAGCACGGCGGGGGGCCAACAAGAGACCCAGTACTTC.

The V call is TRBV19, the J call TRBJ2-5, with TRBD1 matching over 7 bases. This CDR3 is built from 14 residues. V lost 5 bases to trimming and J lost 1 base; unmatched junction nucleotides: 4. Germline values: CDR1 LNHDA, CDR2 SQIVND (reference sequence). The CDR3 DNA follows: TGTGCCAGTAGTGCCCGGGACAGCCAAGAGACCCAGTACTTC. Protein product: CASSARDSQETQYF.

The rearrangement uses TRBV29-1 and TRBJ2-1; 14 nucleotides line up with TRBD2. The CDR3 is 13 residues long. Germline assignment: CDR1 SQVTM and CDR2 ANQGSEA. After removal of 5 bases from V and 10 bases from J, the junction contained 4 bases not matched to a gene. The CDR3 reads CSVRLAGGREQFF. The DNA of the CDR3 is TGCAGCGTTAGACTAGCGGGAGGGAGGGAGCAGTTCTTC.

The chain recombines TRBV5-1 with TRBJ1-5, with D possibly being TRBD1 (5 bases). Trimming removed 4 bases from V and 3 bases from J, with 14 bases in between. The CDR3 loop spans 15 amino acids. Germline V gene data show CDR1 as SGHRS and CDR2 as YFSETQ. CDR3 sequence reads: CASSIQGGINQPQHF. The CDR3 DNA sequence: TGCGCCAGCAGCATCCAGGGAGGAATCAATCAGCCCCAGCATTTT. Combining the CDR3 with reference TRBV5-1 and TRBJ1-5 gives the whole variable domain KAGVTQTPRYLIKTRGQQVTLSCSPISGHRSVSWYQQTPGQGLQFLFEYFSETQRNKGNFPGRFSGRQFSNSRSEMNVSTLELGDSALYLCASSIQGGINQPQHFGDGTRLSIL.

The gene calls are TRBV6-5 and TRBJ1-2; 11 bases fit TRBD1. The germline CDR1 and CDR2 sequences are MNHEY and SVGAGI. The CDR3 runs to 14 residues. With V trimmed by 6 bases and J by 2 bases, 2 bases remained unmatched. Here the CDR3 reads CASRRTGGNYGYTF. The DNA of the CDR3 is TGTGCCAGCAGGAGGACAGGGGGCAACTATGGCTACACCTTC.

The chain couples TRBV5-4 to TRBJ1-2, with TRBD1 matching 11 bases. The CDR3 spans 16 residues. CDR1 is SGHNT, CDR2 YYREEE, per germline (reference sequence). Trimming took 4 bases from V and 0 from J; bases not matched to a gene: 5. The CDR3 loop reads CASSLDRGRTNYGYTF. The DNA for the CDR3 is TGTGCCAGCAGCCTGGACAGGGGGCGGACTAACTATGGCTACACCTTC.

In its sample, this clone was seen a few times. This chain joins TRBV5-1 and TRBJ2-1; D is possibly TRBD2 (6 bases). There are 16 residues in the CDR3. V was cut by 4 bases and J by 4 bases, with 18 bases left in between. Germline V gene data show CDR1 as SGHRS and CDR2 as YFSETQ. The chain's CDR3 is CASSPQVSGQYNEQFF. The CDR3 DNA follows: TGCGCCAGCAGCCCTCAAGTTAGCGGACAATACAATGAGCAGTTCTTC.

The chain carries TRBV7-8 and TRBJ2-5; TRBD2 matches at 13 bases. The J segment lost 13 bases and the V segment lost 5 bases, leaving 10 bases of the junction unmatched. The CDR3 is 14 amino acids. In germline, CDR1 is SGHVS, CDR2 FQNEAQ. The CDR3 coding sequence is TGTGCCAGCAGCACTCCGGGACTAGCGGGGTTTCCGTACTTC. Its protein is CASSTPGLAGFPYF.

The chain links TRBV3-1 (or the pseudogene TRBV3-2) to TRBJ1-1; D unclear. Per the germline V gene, CDR1 is LGHDT and CDR2 is YNNKEL (reference sequence). This CDR3 has 14 amino acids. Trimming removed 1 base from V and 9 bases from J, with 15 bases in between. The DNA of the CDR3 is TGTGCCAGCAGCCAAGCTGCGGCCTTTTCCCAAGCTTTCTTT. Translating it yields CASSQAAAFSQAFF.

This clone was seen a single time. The V gene is TRBV6-5, the J gene TRBJ1-1, with D possibly TRBD1 on 5 matching bases. CDR1 MNHEY and CDR2 SVGAGI come from the germline V gene. V was cut by 8 bases and J by 4 bases, with 17 bases left in between. CDR3 length: 14 amino acids. Here the CDR3 DNA reads TGTGCCAGCCTCCTGGGAGGGGTCGGCACTGAAGCTTTCTTT. This sequence encodes CASLLGGVGTEAFF.

The V call is TRBV4-1, the J call TRBJ2-3; 9 bases fit TRBD2. The CDR3 contains 15 residues. Unmatched junction bases numbered 6, after V lost 2 bases and J lost 6 bases. CDR1 and CDR2 from the germline V gene are MGHRA and YSYEKL. CDR3 in DNA: TGCGCCAGCAGCCAAACGGCTAGCGGGATTGATACGCAGTATTTT. It specifies CASSQTASGIDTQYF.

The V gene is TRBV11-2, the J gene TRBJ2-2; 9 positions agree with TRBD2. The CDR3 runs to 15 residues. Per the germline V gene, CDR1 is SGHAT and CDR2 is FQNNGV. Losses at the gene ends were 5 bases for V and 6 bases for J; bases not matched to a gene: 7. The CDR3 loop reads CASSPRGGLAGELFF. DNA for the CDR3: TGTGCCAGCAGCCCGCGGGGGGGTTTGGCCGGGGAGCTGTTTTTT.

This chain links TRBV7-9 with TRBJ2-3; 9 bases agree with TRBD2. There are 15 residues in the CDR3. V lost 10 bases and J lost 2; bases outside the gene matches: 10. Germline V gene lookup returns CDR1 SEHNR and CDR2 FQNEAQ (reference sequence). The chain's CDR3 is CATLPGTSHTDTQYF. In nucleotides, the CDR3 is TGTGCCACCCTCCCCGGGACTAGCCACACAGATACGCAGTATTTT. The full variable domain, its missing parts supplied by reference TRBV7-9 and TRBJ2-3, is DTGVSQNPRHKITKRGQNVTFRCDPISEHNRLYWYRQTLGQGPEFLTYFQNEAQLEKSRLLSDRFSAERPKGSFSTLEIQRTEQGDSAMYLCATLPGTSHTDTQYFGPGTRLTVL.

The chain carries TRBV11-2 and TRBJ1-1; D is unresolved. Germline V lookup: CDR1 SGHAT, CDR2 FQNNGV. The CDR3 extends over 15 amino acids. V lost 5 bases, J lost 6 bases, and 19 bases lay in between. Here the CDR3 reads CASSLIEVGSAEAFF. The CDR3 DNA sequence: TGTGCCAGCAGCCTAATCGAGGTTGGAAGCGCTGAAGCTTTCTTT.

V gene TRBV5-8 combines with J gene TRBJ2-1, with a tentative D call TRBD1 (6 bases). The germline CDR1 and CDR2 sequences are SGHTS and YDEGEE. The V and J ends lost 3 bases and 8 bases respectively, with 18 bases between them. The CDR3 consists of 15 residues. This chain's CDR3 is CASSSDLINRDEQFF. For the CDR3, the DNA is TGTGCCAGCAGCTCCGACTTAATAAACAGGGATGAGCAGTTCTTC.

The chain is built from TRBV2 and TRBJ1-1; 7 positions agree with TRBD1. Trimming removed 6 bases from V and 1 base from J; junction bases left unmatched: 11. The CDR3 extends over 16 amino acids. CDR1 is SNHLY, CDR2 FYNNEI, per germline. The CDR3 loop reads CASSRTGSWGNTEAFF. The CDR3 nucleotides read TGTGCCAGCAGCCGGACAGGTAGTTGGGGGAACACTGAAGCTTTCTTT.

The chain has TRBV14 and TRBJ1-1, with 8 positions matching TRBD1. The trim removed 5 bases at V and 5 bases at J, leaving 7 bases unmatched. Per the germline V gene, CDR1 is SGHDN and CDR2 is FVKESK. This CDR3 contains 14 residues. CDR3 sequence: CASSAIRGRTEAFF. CDR3 sequence (DNA): TGTGCCAGCAGCGCAATCAGGGGGCGAACTGAAGCTTTCTTT.